This is a list of T cell receptor beta chains from one sample in a study of low-dose radiotherapy and immunotherapy resistance in tumors. MiXCR was run by TCRdb on the reads, yielding one entry per CDR3 protein. Of some 100,000 distinct CDR3 sequences listed, approximately 22% are singletons. Source: PBMCs, taken after low-dose radiotherapy plus immunotherapy. The receptors were gathered from a female donor with ovarian cancer. Each CDR3 is given with its conserved first and last residue. The D gene is left open where the match is weak. Only some rows state a clone size, as once, few, many or a class for expanded clones.

TRBV29-1,TRBJ2-1,many,NA,CSANFGNEQFF,TGCAGCGCCAATTTCGGGAATGAGCAGTTCTTC
TRBV4-1,TRBJ1-6,many,NA,CASSQDLPGTYNSPLHF,TGCGCCAGCAGCCAAGACCTCCCGGGGACCTATAATTCACCCCTCCACTTT
TRBV30,TRBJ2-7,NA,NA,CAWSEDYEQYF,TGTGCCTGGAGTGAAGACTACGAGCAGTACTTC
TRBV11-1,TRBJ2-3,many,NA,CASSIARLDTQYF,TGTGCCAGCAGCATTGCCCGTTTAGATACGCAGTATTTT
TRBV7-2,TRBJ2-5,many,TRBD2,CASSPRRGASGVMETQYF,TGTGCCAGCAGCCCTAGGAGAGGGGCTAGCGGGGTGATGGAGACCCAGTACTTC
TRBV5-1,TRBJ2-2,few,NA,CASSPLRGKTGELFF,TGCGCCAGCAGTCCACTACGTGGGAAAACCGGGGAGCTGTTTTTT
TRBV19,TRBJ2-7,many,NA,CASSIDPANYEQYF,TGTGCCAGTAGTATCGATCCGGCGAACTACGAGCAGTACTTC
TRBV10-3,TRBJ2-1,many,NA,CAISESWGNEQFF,TGTGCCATCAGTGAGTCATGGGGGAATGAGCAGTTCTTC
TRBV20-1,TRBJ2-5,many,TRBD2,CSARDLGTSGGPSQETQYF,TGCAGTGCTAGAGATCTCGGAACGAGCGGGGGGCCGTCCCAAGAGACCCAGTACTTC
TRBV18,TRBJ1-5,many,TRBD1,CASSPKTGAQPQHF,TGTGCCAGCTCGCCTAAGACAGGGGCCCAGCCCCAGCATTTT
TRBV27,TRBJ1-2,once,NA,CVSSNGQYAGYTF,TGTGTCAGCAGCAACGGGCAGTACGCAGGCTACACCTTC
TRBV30,TRBJ1-4,NA,TRBD1,CAWSVPEDRGEKLFF,TGTGCCTGGAGTGTACCCGAGGACAGGGGTGAAAAACTGTTTTTT
TRBV7-9,TRBJ2-7,NA,NA,CASSLTRYEQYF,TGTGCCAGCAGCTTAACTCGGTACGAGCAGTACTTC
TRBV24-1,TRBJ1-5,many,NA,CAAGGRSNQPQHF,TGTGCCGCCGGGGGCAGGAGCAATCAGCCCCAGCATTTT
TRBV5-1,TRBJ1-1,few,NA,CASSLGRTSNTEAFF,TGCGCCAGCAGCTTGGGGAGAACATCGAACACTGAAGCTTTCTTT
TRBV28,TRBJ1-1,NA,NA,CASSLGGDTEAFF,TGTGCCAGCAGTTTAGGGGGCGATACTGAAGCTTTCTTT
TRBV5-1,TRBJ2-7,few,TRBD1,CASSPTGQAYEQYF,TGCGCCAGCAGCCCTACAGGACAGGCCTACGAGCAGTACTTC
TRBV20-1,TRBJ2-1,many,NA,CSAPAPRSSYNEQFF,TGCAGTGCCCCGGCACCGCGGAGCTCCTACAATGAGCAGTTCTTC
TRBV19,TRBJ2-7,many,NA,CASSNRDPPYEQYF,TGTGCCAGTAGTAACCGGGACCCTCCCTACGAGCAGTACTTC
TRBV9,TRBJ2-1,many,NA,CASSAGGLGNEQFF,TGTGCCAGCAGCGCCGGGGGGCTAGGCAATGAGCAGTTCTTC
TRBV7-2,TRBJ2-5,many,NA,CASSRHRETQYF,TGTGCCAGCAGCCGACACCGAGAGACCCAGTACTTC
TRBV24-1,TRBJ1-2,NA,NA,CATSDPNRVHGYTF,TGTGCCACCAGTGATCCGAACAGGGTCCATGGCTACACCTTC
TRBV4-3,TRBJ1-2,many,TRBD1,CASSPGVGQGIYGYTF,TGCGCCAGCAGCCCTGGCGTGGGACAGGGGATCTATGGCTACACCTTC
TRBV19,TRBJ2-4,many,TRBD1,CASSPWDRGPKNIQYF,TGTGCCAGTAGTCCTTGGGACAGGGGCCCCAAAAACATTCAGTACTTC
TRBV7-2,TRBJ2-2,many,NA,CASSQPGRTITGELFF,TGTGCCAGCAGTCAACCGGGACGTACGATCACCGGGGAGCTGTTTTTT